These 23 T cell receptor beta chains share one sample of origin, sequenced in a study of T-cell reconstitution after alpha-beta-depleted transplantation in children. Preparation of the TCRbeta library used unique molecular identifiers. TCRdb re-called the PCR reads through MiXCR, storing one row per CDR3 protein. The sample has approximately 230,000 distinct CDR3 sequences; 20% to 30% are singletons. This specimen was PBMCs, mostly from graft donor cells, taken 360 days after TCRalphabeta/CD19-depleted stem cell transplant. Every receptor here comes from a female patient aged 2-15 years who had a stem cell transplant for congenital amegakaryocytic thrombocytopenia, so the T cells may come from the graft donor.

This clonotype was detected a few times. The chain carries TRBV12-3 or TRBV12-4 and TRBJ2-5; D gene uncertain. The ends were cut back, 6 bases at V and 5 bases at J, with 7 bases in the middle. CDR3 length: 11 residues. This CDR3 is CASRQSETQYF. DNA for the CDR3: TGTGCCAGCAGGCAGTCGGAGACCCAGTACTTC.

This clonotype was recorded a few times. This rearrangement joins TRBV29-1 to TRBJ1-4; maybe TRBD1 (5 bases). This CDR3 comprises 13 residues. Germline V gene lookup returns CDR1 SQVTM and CDR2 ANQGSEA. V was pared by 1 base and J by 8 bases, with 11 bases between. CDR3 sequence (DNA): TGCAGCGTTGAAGCCAGGGTTGGAGAAAAACTGTTTTTT. Its translation: CSVEARVGEKLFF.

The chain employs TRBV5-1 and TRBJ1-1; D unresolved. Germline lookup yields CDR1 SGHRS and CDR2 YFSETQ. The V gene lost 1 base and the J gene lost 2 bases, with 9 bases spanning the gap. The CDR3 covers 14 residues. The CDR3 loop is CASSLTLENTEAFF. The CDR3 coding sequence is TGCGCCAGCAGCTTGACCCTGGAAAACACTGAAGCTTTCTTT.

This chain connects TRBV4-1 to TRBJ2-2; TRBD2 matches 14 bases. Per germline, CDR1 MGHRA and CDR2 YSYEKL. Trimming at V came to 4 bases and at J to 1 base, leaving 14 bases not matched to a gene. This CDR3 comprises 21 residues. CDR3 region: CASSPRRLAGGRVLNTGELFF. In DNA, the CDR3 is TGCGCCAGCAGCCCGCGGAGACTAGCGGGGGGGCGGGTATTGAACACCGGGGAGCTGTTTTTT.

This chain links TRBV7-7 with TRBJ2-1; D is unclear. Germline V gives CDR1 SSHAT, CDR2 FNYEAQ (reference sequence). V lost 5 bases, J lost 5 bases, and 16 bases lay in between. The CDR3 length is 15 residues. CDR3 residues: CASSAPDPIDNEQFF. CDR3 nucleotide sequence: TGTGCCAGCAGCGCGCCCGACCCCATCGACAATGAGCAGTTCTTC.

On this clonotype: This could be a read error, since a much larger clone is one nucleotide away. No conserved phenylalanine or tryptophan is present at the end of the CDR3, so a read error is the likely explanation. J is TRBJ2-5 and V is TRBV5-1; D unclear. The germline V gene encodes CDR1 SGHRS and CDR2 YFSETQ. This CDR3 is built from 14 residues. Trimming took off 1 base at V and 2 bases at J, with 9 bases between the two ends. The chain's CDR3 is CASSLWRSQETQYL. Here the CDR3 DNA reads TGCGCCAGCAGCTTGTGGCGCAGTCAAGAGACCCAGTACTTA.

The chain joins TRBV7-2 to TRBJ2-5; 11 bases fit TRBD2. The CDR3 extends over 14 amino acids. V shed 7 bases and J 1 base; nucleotides not matched to a gene: 2. CDR1 and CDR2 (germline): SGHTA, FQGNSA. The CDR3 reads CASKGTSGQETQYF. The CDR3 coding sequence is TGTGCCAGCAAAGGGACTAGCGGCCAAGAGACCCAGTACTTC.

The rearrangement links TRBV29-1 to TRBJ2-3, with D tentatively TRBD1 or TRBD2 (7 bases each). Trimming stripped 3 bases from V and 0 bases from J, with 19 bases between. The CDR3 has 17 residues. Germline CDR1 is SQVTM and CDR2 is ANQGSEA. The CDR3 protein is CSVEGGLGGDSTDTQYF. The CDR3 DNA reads as TGCAGCGTTGAGGGGGGGTTAGGGGGCGATAGCACAGATACGCAGTATTTT.

This chain uses TRBV5-1 with TRBJ2-2, with 9 bases identical to TRBD1. The CDR3 runs to 16 residues. Losses at the gene ends were 4 bases for V and 8 bases for J; bases not matched to a gene: 12. Germline CDR1 and CDR2: SGHRS and YFSETQ. CDR3 sequence reads: CASSPDRGHSLGELFF. In DNA, the CDR3 is TGCGCCAGCAGCCCGGACAGGGGCCACTCCTTAGGGGAGCTGTTTTTT.

In this sample, this clonotype turned up a few times. The CDR3 DNA is TGCGCCAGCAGCCCGCTGGGAGCGGGAGCTCTGGACAATGAGCAGTTCTTC. Translating it yields CASSPLGAGALDNEQFF. The chain employs TRBV5-1 and TRBJ2-1, with 8 bases lining up with TRBD2. The V gene's germline CDR1 is SGHRS and CDR2 YFSETQ. Trimming removed 4 bases from V and 5 bases from J; junction bases left unmatched: 14. The CDR3 extends over 17 amino acids.

This clonotype showed up just a few times. The chain couples TRBV6-6 to TRBJ1-1; D is uncertain. The CDR3 is 10 amino acids. Germline V lookup: CDR1 MNHNY, CDR2 SVGAGI (reference sequence). V was trimmed by 2 bases and J by 5 bases, leaving 0 bases between them. The CDR3: CASSYTEAFF. The CDR3 DNA follows: TGTGCCAGCAGTTACACTGAAGCTTTCTTT.

This clonotype was counted many times. The chain joins TRBV7-6 to TRBJ2-2; 10 bases are a match to TRBD1. Trimming cost V 5 bases and J 5 bases; bases outside gene matches: 8. Per the germline V gene, CDR1 is SGHVS and CDR2 is FNYEAQ. This CDR3 has 16 residues. CDR3 bases: TGTGCCAGCAGCCTAGGGACAGGGGCACCAACCGGGGAGCTGTTTTTT. Amino acids: CASSLGTGAPTGELFF.

This chain connects TRBV6-1 to TRBJ2-3; no firm D call. This CDR3 region has 14 residues. Germline values: CDR1 MNHNS, CDR2 SASEGT. Trimming pared 6 bases from V and 4 bases from J, leaving 14 bases between. CDR3 nucleotides: TGTGCCAGCAGGGTCAGGTCCCCGGCAGATACGCAGTATTTT. Protein sequence: CASRVRSPADTQYF.

There are a few counts of this clonotype. The chain joins TRBV6-2 or TRBV6-3 to TRBJ2-7; a possible D gene is TRBD2 (5 bases). The V gene's germline CDR1 is MNHEY and CDR2 SVGEGT. The V gene lost 0 bases and the J gene lost 0 bases, with 18 bases spanning the gap. This CDR3 region has 18 residues. This chain's CDR3 is CASSYSIGVVRSSYEQYF. Here the CDR3 DNA reads TGTGCCAGCAGTTACTCTATCGGGGTGGTTCGGAGCTCCTACGAGCAGTACTTC.

This chain links TRBV10-3 with TRBJ2-6; 7 positions agree with TRBD1. V trimming: 10 bases; J trimming: 2 bases; junction bases outside the gene matches: 2. Germline CDR1 ENHRY, CDR2 SYGVKD. This CDR3 spans 13 amino acids. The CDR3 coding sequence is TGTGCCACCCAGGGGGCTGGGGCCAACGTCCTGACTTTC. Its protein product is CATQGAGANVLTF.

The gene calls are TRBV12-3 or TRBV12-4 and TRBJ2-2; 11 nucleotides line up with TRBD2. After removal of 6 bases from V and 6 bases from J, the junction contained 9 bases not matched to a gene. The length of the CDR3 is 16 residues. CDR3 in amino acids: CASRQGLAEAAGELFF. For the CDR3, the DNA is TGTGCCAGCAGACAGGGACTAGCGGAAGCCGCCGGGGAGCTGTTTTTT.

The J gene is TRBJ2-5, the V gene TRBV4-2, with D hard to call. This CDR3 contains 12 residues. Per germline, CDR1 LGHNA and CDR2 YNFKEQ. Trimming pared 3 bases from V and 7 bases from J, leaving 9 bases between. The CDR3 loop reads CASSQVSGTQYF. The CDR3 DNA reads as TGTGCCAGCAGCCAGGTTTCTGGGACCCAGTACTTC.

V and J are TRBV27 and TRBJ2-7; D remains unclear. V lost 0 bases to trimming and J lost 1 base, with 4 bases between them. This CDR3 region has 13 residues. Germline CDR1 and CDR2: MNHEY and SMNVEV (reference sequence). This CDR3 reads CASSLSISYEQYF. CDR3 nucleotide sequence: TGTGCCAGCAGTTTATCGATATCCTACGAGCAGTACTTC.

This clonotype occurred a few times. For the CDR3, the DNA is TGTGCCAGCAGCTTAACGACGGCGGGCACGAACACCGGGGAGCTGTTTTTT. Translation gives CASSLTTAGTNTGELFF. The chain employs TRBV7-3 and TRBJ2-2; possible D gene TRBD2, 5 bases. V gave up 0 bases and J gave up 0 bases, with 11 bases separating them. This CDR3 is 17 amino acids long. Looked up from germline, CDR1 is SGHTA and CDR2 is FQGTGA.

The rearrangement links TRBV12-3 or TRBV12-4 to TRBJ2-1; D possibly corresponds to TRBD1 (5 bases). This CDR3 is 14 amino acids long. Trimming removed 2 bases from V and 0 bases from J, with 5 bases in between. The CDR3 bases are TGTGCCAGCAGTTTAACAGGCTCCTACAATGAGCAGTTCTTC. Protein sequence: CASSLTGSYNEQFF.

The sample holds a few counts of this clonotype. The chain uses TRBV20-1 and TRBJ1-5; D call uncertain. V shed 6 bases and J shed 1 base, with 13 bases lying between them. The CDR3 is 14 residues long. In germline, CDR1 is DFQATT, CDR2 SNEGSKA (reference sequence). In DNA, the CDR3 is TGCAGTGCCTACCGCCCTCAAAGCAATCAGCCCCAGCATTTT. Residues: CSAYRPQSNQPQHF.

This clonotype turned up a few times. V is TRBV7-9 and J is TRBJ2-3; D unresolved. V lost 5 bases, J lost 3 bases, and 6 bases lay in between. The CDR3 covers 12 residues. CDR1 is SEHNR, CDR2 FQNEAQ, per germline (reference sequence). The CDR3 region is CASSRWTDTQYF. The CDR3 DNA reads TGTGCCAGCAGCCGATGGACAGATACGCAGTATTTT.

This chain connects TRBV20-1 to TRBJ2-7; D is uncertain. Between the trimmed V and J ends, which lost 6 bases and 0 bases, there was a span of 15 bases. The CDR3 contains 14 residues. Per germline, CDR1 DFQATT and CDR2 SNEGSKA (reference sequence). The chain's CDR3 is CSAFRFESSYEQYF. The CDR3 DNA follows: TGCAGTGCCTTTCGGTTCGAGAGCTCCTACGAGCAGTACTTC.